This TCR beta chain appears in the sequencing data of a study of identifying expanded T cells in peripheral blood. No infections or other immune events were documented during collection. Study-level points and caveats: Differentially abundant clones: 0.95 to 1.5 between replicates, 16.4 at roughly 13 days, 18 to 20 at four. Clone count variance between roughly 2-week samples rose with total template count.

The V and J ends lost 0 bases and 4 bases respectively, with 14 bases between them. CDR3 size: 16 residues. Germline values: CDR1 SGHRS, CDR2 YFSETQ. Clones were sequenced by immunoSEQ multiplex PCR, and TCRdb holds only the in-frame ones, with some missing. The table has approximately 130,000 clones, 80% to 90% seen once. This clone was counted only a few times. No antigen is known for it. This clonotype originated in a person between 18 and 69 years old in good health. The sample comprised blood. The rearrangement uses TRBV5-1 and TRBJ2-1, with a weak D call TRBD2 (5 bases). The CDR3: CASSLAAGLGYNEQFF. CDR3 sequence (DNA): TGCGCCAGCAGCTTGGCCGCCGGACTGGGATACAATGAGCAGTTCTTC.